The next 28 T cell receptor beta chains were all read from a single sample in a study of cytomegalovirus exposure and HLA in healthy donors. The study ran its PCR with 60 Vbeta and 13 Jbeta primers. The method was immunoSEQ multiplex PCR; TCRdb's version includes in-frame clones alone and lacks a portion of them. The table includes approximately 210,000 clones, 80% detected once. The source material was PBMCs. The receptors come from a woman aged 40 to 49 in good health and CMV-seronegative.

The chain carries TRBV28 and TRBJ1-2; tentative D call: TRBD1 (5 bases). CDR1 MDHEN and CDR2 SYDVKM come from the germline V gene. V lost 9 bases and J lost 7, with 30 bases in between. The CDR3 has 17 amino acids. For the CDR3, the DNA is TGTGCCAGTTCTACCACCCAGAGATCGGGTGGAGACAGTGGCTACACCTTC. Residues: CASSTTQRSGGDSGYTF.

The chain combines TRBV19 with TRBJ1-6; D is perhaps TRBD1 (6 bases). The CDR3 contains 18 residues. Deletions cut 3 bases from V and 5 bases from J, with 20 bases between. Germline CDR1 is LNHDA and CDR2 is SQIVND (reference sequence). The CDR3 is CASSIGAGGTRHNSPLHF. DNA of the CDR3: TGTGCCAGTAGTATCGGGGCCGGGGGGACAAGGCATAATTCACCCCTCCACTTT.

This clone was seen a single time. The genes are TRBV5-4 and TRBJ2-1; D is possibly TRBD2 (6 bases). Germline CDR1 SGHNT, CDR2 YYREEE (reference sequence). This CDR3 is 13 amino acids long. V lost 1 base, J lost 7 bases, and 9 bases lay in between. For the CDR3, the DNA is TGTGCCAGCAGCTTGTCTAGCGATAATGAGCAGTTCTTC. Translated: CASSLSSDNEQFF.

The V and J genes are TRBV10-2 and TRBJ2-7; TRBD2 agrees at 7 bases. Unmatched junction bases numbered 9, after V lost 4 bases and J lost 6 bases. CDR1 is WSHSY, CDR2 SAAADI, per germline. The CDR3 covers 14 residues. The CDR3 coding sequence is TGCGCCAGCAGTGCAGGACTAGTGATGGTCGAGCAGTACGTC. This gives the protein CASSAGLVMVEQYV.

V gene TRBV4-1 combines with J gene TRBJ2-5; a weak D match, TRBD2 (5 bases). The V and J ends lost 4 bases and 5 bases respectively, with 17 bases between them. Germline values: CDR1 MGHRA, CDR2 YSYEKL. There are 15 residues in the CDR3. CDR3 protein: CASSLAVTTGETQYF. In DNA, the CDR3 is TGCGCCAGCAGCCTGGCGGTCACGACGGGGGAGACCCAGTACTTC.

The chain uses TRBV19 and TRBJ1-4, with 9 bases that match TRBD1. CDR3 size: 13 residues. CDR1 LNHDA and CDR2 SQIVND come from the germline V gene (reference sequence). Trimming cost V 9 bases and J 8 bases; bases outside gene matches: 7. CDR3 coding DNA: TGTGCCAGCCATGGGACAGGGAAAGAAAAACTGTTTTTT. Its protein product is CASHGTGKEKLFF.

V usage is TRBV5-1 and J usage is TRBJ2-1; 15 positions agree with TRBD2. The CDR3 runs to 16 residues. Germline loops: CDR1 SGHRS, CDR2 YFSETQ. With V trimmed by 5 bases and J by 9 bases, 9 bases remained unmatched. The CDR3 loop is CASRSGTSGRSGEQFF. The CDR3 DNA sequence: TGCGCCAGCAGGTCCGGGACTAGCGGGAGGTCCGGTGAGCAGTTCTTC. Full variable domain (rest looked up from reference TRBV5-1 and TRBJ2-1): KAGVTQTPRYLIKTRGQQVTLSCSPISGHRSVSWYQQTPGQGLQFLFEYFSETQRNKGNFPGRFSGRQFSNSRSEMNVSTLELGDSALYLCASRSGTSGRSGEQFFGPGTRLTVL.

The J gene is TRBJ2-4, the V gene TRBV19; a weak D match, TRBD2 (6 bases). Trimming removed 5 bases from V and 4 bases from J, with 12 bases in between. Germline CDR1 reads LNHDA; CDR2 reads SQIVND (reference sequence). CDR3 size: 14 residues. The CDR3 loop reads CASSFREWKNIQYF. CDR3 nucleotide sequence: TGTGCCAGTAGTTTCCGGGAGTGGAAAAACATTCAGTACTTC.

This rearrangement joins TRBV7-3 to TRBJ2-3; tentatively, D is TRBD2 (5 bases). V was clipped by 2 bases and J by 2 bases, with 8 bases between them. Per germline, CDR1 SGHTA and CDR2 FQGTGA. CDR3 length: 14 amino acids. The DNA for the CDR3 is TGTGCCAGCAGCTTAGACTATACCACAGATACGCAGTATTTT. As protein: CASSLDYTTDTQYF.

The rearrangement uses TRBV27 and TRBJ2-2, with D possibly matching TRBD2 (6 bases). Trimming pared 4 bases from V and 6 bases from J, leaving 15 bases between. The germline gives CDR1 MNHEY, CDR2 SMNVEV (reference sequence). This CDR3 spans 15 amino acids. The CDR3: CASSSNYRLAGELFF. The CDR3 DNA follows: TGTGCCAGCAGTTCAAACTACCGACTAGCCGGGGAGCTGTTTTTT.

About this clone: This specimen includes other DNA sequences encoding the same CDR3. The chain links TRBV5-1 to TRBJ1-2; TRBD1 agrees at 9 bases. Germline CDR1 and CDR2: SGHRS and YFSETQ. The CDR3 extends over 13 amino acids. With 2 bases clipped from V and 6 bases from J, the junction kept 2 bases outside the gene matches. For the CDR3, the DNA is TGCGCCAGCAGCTTAGGACAGGGGAATGGCTACACCTTC. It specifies CASSLGQGNGYTF.

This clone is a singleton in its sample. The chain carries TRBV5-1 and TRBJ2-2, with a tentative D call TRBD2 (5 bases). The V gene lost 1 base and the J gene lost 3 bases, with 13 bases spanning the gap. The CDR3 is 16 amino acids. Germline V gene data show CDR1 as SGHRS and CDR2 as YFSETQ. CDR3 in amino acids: CASSLITGLDTGELFF. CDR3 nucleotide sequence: TGCGCCAGCAGCTTGATAACGGGGTTGGACACCGGGGAGCTGTTTTTT.

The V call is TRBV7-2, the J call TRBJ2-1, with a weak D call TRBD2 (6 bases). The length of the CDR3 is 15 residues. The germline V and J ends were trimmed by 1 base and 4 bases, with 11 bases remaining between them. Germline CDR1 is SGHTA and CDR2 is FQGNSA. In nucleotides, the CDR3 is TGTGCCAGCAGCTTAGGGACTACTTCGTACAATGAGCAGTTCTTC. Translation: CASSLGTTSYNEQFF.

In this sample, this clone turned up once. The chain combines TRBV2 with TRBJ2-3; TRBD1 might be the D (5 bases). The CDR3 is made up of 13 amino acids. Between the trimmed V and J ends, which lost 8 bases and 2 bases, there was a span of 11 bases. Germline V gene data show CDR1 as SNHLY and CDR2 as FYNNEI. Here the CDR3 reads CASQGRYTDTQYF. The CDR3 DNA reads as TGTGCCAGCCAGGGTAGATACACAGATACGCAGTATTTT.

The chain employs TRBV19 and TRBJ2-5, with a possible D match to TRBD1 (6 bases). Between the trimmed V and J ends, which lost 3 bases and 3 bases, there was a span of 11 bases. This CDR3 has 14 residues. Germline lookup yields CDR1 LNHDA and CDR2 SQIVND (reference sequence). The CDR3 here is CASSIQGLEETQYF. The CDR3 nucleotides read TGTGCCAGTAGTATTCAGGGGCTGGAAGAGACCCAGTACTTC.

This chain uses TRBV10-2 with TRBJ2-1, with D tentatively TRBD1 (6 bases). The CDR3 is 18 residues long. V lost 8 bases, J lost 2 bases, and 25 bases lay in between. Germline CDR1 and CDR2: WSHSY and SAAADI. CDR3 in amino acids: CASLGHRALEQPYNEQFF. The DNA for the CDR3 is TGCGCCAGCTTAGGGCACAGGGCCCTAGAACAGCCCTACAATGAGCAGTTCTTC.

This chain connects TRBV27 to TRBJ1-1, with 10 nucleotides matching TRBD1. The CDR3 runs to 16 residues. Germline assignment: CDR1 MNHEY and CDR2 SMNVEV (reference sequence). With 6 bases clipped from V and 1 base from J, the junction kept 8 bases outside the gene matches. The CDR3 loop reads CASSDDRGLTNTEAFF. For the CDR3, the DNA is TGTGCCAGCAGCGACGACAGGGGGCTGACGAACACTGAAGCTTTCTTT.

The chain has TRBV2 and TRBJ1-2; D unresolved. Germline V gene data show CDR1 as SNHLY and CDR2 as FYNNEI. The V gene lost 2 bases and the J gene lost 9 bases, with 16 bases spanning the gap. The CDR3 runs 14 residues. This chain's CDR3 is CASSEPLPARSYTF. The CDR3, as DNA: TGTGCCAGCAGTGAACCCCTCCCCGCGCGGAGCTACACCTTC. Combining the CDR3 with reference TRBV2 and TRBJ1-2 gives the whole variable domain EPEVTQTPSHQVTQMGQEVILRCVPISNHLYFYWYRQILGQKVEFLVSFYNNEISEKSEIFDDQFSVERPDGSNFTLKIRSTKLEDSAMYFCASSEPLPARSYTFGSGTRLTVV.

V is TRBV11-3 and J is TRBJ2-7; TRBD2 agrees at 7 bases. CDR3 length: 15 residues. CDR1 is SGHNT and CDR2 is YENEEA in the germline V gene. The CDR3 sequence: CASSLCGGSSDEQYV. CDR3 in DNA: TGTGCCAGCAGCTTATGTGGCGGGAGCTCCGACGAGCAGTACGTC.

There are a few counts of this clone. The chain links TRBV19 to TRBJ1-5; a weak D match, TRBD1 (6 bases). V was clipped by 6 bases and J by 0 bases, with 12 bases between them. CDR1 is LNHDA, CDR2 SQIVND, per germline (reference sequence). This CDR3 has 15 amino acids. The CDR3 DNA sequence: TGTGCCAGTAGGACCGGGACACATAGCAATCAGCCCCAGCATTTT. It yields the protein CASRTGTHSNQPQHF. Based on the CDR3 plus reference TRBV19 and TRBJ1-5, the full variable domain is DGGITQSPKYLFRKEGQNVTLSCEQNLNHDAMYWYRQDPGQGLRLIYYSQIVNDFQKGDIAEGYSVSREKKESFPLTVTSAQKNPTAFYLCASRTGTHSNQPQHFGDGTRLSIL.

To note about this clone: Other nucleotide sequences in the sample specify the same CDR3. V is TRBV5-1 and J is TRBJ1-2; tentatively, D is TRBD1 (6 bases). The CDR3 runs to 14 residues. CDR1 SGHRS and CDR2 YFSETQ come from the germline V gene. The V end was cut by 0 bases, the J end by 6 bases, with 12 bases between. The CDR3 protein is CASSLGQGTDGYTF. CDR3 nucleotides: TGCGCCAGCAGCTTGGGGCAGGGGACGGATGGCTACACCTTC.

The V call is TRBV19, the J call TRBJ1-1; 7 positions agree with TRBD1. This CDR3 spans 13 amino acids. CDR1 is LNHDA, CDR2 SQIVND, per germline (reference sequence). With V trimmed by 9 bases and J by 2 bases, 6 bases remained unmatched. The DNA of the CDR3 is TGTGCCAGCAGCGCAGGGGGTAACACTGAAGCTTTCTTT. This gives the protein CASSAGGNTEAFF.

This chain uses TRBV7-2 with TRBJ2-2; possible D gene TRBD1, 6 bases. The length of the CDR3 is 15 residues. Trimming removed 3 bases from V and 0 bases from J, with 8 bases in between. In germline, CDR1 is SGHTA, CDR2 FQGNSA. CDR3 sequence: CASSFRQANTGELFF. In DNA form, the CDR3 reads TGTGCCAGCAGCTTTAGACAGGCGAACACCGGGGAGCTGTTTTTT.

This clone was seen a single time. The DNA for the CDR3 is TGTGCCAGCAGTCGACAGGGAGGCGGAGATGGCTACACCTTC. Encoded protein: CASSRQGGGDGYTF. The genes are TRBV6-6 and TRBJ1-2; TRBD1 matches 7 bases. This CDR3 spans 14 amino acids. J gave up 6 bases and V 5 bases, and 9 bases lay outside the gene matches. CDR1 is MNHNY, CDR2 SVGAGI, per germline (reference sequence).

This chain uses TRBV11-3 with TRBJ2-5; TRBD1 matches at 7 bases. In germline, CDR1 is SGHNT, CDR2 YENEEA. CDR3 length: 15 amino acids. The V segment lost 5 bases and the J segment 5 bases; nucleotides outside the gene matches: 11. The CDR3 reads CASSPRPTGTETQYF. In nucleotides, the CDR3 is TGTGCCAGCAGCCCTCGTCCGACAGGGACGGAGACCCAGTACTTC.

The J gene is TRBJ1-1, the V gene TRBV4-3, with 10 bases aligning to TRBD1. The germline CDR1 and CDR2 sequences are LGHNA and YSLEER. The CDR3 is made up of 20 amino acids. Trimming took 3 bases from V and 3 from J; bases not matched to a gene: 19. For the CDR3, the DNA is TGCGCCAGCAGCCAGGGTCCCGGGACAGGGGAGAAGCCCTACGACACTGAAGCTTTCTTT. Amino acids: CASSQGPGTGEKPYDTEAFF.

CDR3 region: CASTTGQTYNTEAFF. CDR3 nucleotide sequence: TGTGCCAGCACAACGGGACAAACTTACAACACTGAAGCTTTCTTT. The chain links TRBV2 to TRBJ1-1, with TRBD1 as a possible D gene (6 bases). The germline V gene encodes CDR1 SNHLY and CDR2 FYNNEI. The CDR3 is made up of 15 amino acids. The ends were cut back, 7 bases at V and 2 bases at J, with 17 bases in the middle. Supplemented by reference TRBV2 and TRBJ1-1, the full variable domain reads EPEVTQTPSHQVTQMGQEVILRCVPISNHLYFYWYRQILGQKVEFLVSFYNNEISEKSEIFDDQFSVERPDGSNFTLKIRSTKLEDSAMYFCASTTGQTYNTEAFFGQGTRLTVV.

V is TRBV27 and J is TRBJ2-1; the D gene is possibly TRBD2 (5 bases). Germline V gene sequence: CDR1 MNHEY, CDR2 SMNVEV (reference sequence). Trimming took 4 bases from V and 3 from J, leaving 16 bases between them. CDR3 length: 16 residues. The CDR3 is CASSSRVARIYNEQFF. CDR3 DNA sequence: TGTGCCAGCAGTTCCCGAGTAGCGCGTATCTACAATGAGCAGTTCTTC.